Listed here are 14 T cell receptor beta chains from one sample, sequenced in a study of sequential checkpoint blockade in melanoma. This table comes from immunoSEQ multiplex PCR, and its TCRdb copy is limited to in-frame clones, with some not included. The table shows over 25,000 clones, with 77% occurring only once. Treatment reported: randomized to nivolumab then ipilimumab (arm A) or the reverse (arm B). Here the sequenced sample was CD8+ T cells sorted from blood (inferred from file names), taken from a patient given nivolumab and ipilimumab in sequence. The receptors here all came from a human donor with melanoma.

This chain uses TRBV29-1 with TRBJ2-7, with a possible D match to TRBD1 (6 bases). V was pared by 7 bases and J by 4 bases, with 11 bases between. The CDR3 is made up of 11 amino acids. Germline assignment: CDR1 SQVTM and CDR2 ANQGSEA. The CDR3 spells CSGGHLYEQYF. The CDR3 nucleotides read TGCAGCGGGGGGCACCTTTACGAGCAGTACTTC.

In its sample, this clone was seen once. This chain uses TRBV6-1 with TRBJ2-7; D perhaps matches TRBD1 (5 bases). Trimming removed 8 bases at V and 2 bases at J, with 13 bases between. The CDR3 has 13 residues. Per germline, CDR1 MNHNS and CDR2 SASEGT. CDR3 sequence: CASLPGKPYEQYF. The CDR3 DNA follows: TGTGCCAGCCTACCAGGGAAACCCTACGAGCAGTACTTC.

The chain has TRBV6-5 and TRBJ2-7, with D perhaps matching TRBD1 (6 bases). Per germline, CDR1 MNHEY and CDR2 SVGAGI. This CDR3 is 13 amino acids long. Trimming removed 6 bases from V and 1 base from J, with 10 bases in between. The CDR3 is CASSPDSSYEQYF. The CDR3 DNA reads TGTGCCAGCAGCCCGGACAGTTCCTACGAGCAGTACTTC.

The chain combines TRBV4-1 with TRBJ2-5; D possibly corresponds to TRBD1 (6 bases). V shed 0 bases and J shed 1 base, with 12 bases lying between them. Per the germline V gene, CDR1 is MGHRA and CDR2 is YSYEKL. The CDR3 is 16 residues long. CDR3 protein: CASSQEIQGTQETQYF. CDR3 DNA sequence: TGCGCCAGCAGCCAAGAGATACAGGGAACCCAAGAGACCCAGTACTTC.

The CDR3 DNA reads TGTGCCAGCAGACCCGACAGGGGGAGCAGTGAGCAGTTCTTC. This sequence encodes CASRPDRGSSEQFF. This chain links TRBV11-2 with TRBJ2-1; 9 nucleotides agree with TRBD1. The trim removed 6 bases at V and 9 bases at J, leaving 9 bases unmatched. Germline-derived CDR1 and CDR2 are SGHAT and FQNNGV. This CDR3 has 14 residues.

On this clone: Additional DNA sequences in this sample encode the identical CDR3. The genes are TRBV2 and TRBJ2-7; D perhaps matches TRBD1 (6 bases). The CDR3 covers 12 residues. Germline V gene data show CDR1 as SNHLY and CDR2 as FYNNEI. Trimming removed 3 bases from V and 6 bases from J, with 9 bases in between. The CDR3 loop is CASSESRGEQYF. CDR3 nucleotide sequence: TGTGCCAGCAGTGAGTCCAGGGGCGAGCAGTACTTC.

The chain uses TRBV9 and TRBJ2-1, with TRBD2 matching 12 bases. V lost 3 bases to trimming and J lost 3 bases; unmatched junction nucleotides: 10. The length of the CDR3 is 18 residues. CDR1 and CDR2 (germline): SGDLS, YYNGEE. The CDR3 here is CASSDPRTSGAGYNEQFF. The CDR3 coding sequence is TGTGCCAGCAGCGACCCGCGGACTAGCGGGGCCGGCTACAATGAGCAGTTCTTC.

This chain connects TRBV2 to TRBJ2-5; 7 bases align to TRBD1. V gave up 5 bases and J gave up 10 bases; unmatched junction bases: 13. This CDR3 is 14 amino acids long. Germline CDR1 and CDR2: SNHLY and FYNNEI. Written as DNA, the CDR3 is TGTGCCAGCAGTTCGGGACAGCACTTCTTGGGCCAGTACTTC. This sequence encodes CASSSGQHFLGQYF.

The V gene is TRBV7-9, the J gene TRBJ2-7; a possible D gene is TRBD1 (6 bases). Germline CDR1 reads SEHNR; CDR2 reads FQNEAQ (reference sequence). CDR3 size: 14 residues. The V gene lost 5 bases and the J gene lost 3 bases, with 14 bases spanning the gap. CDR3 residues: CASSISGTYYEQYF. Here the CDR3 DNA reads TGTGCCAGCAGCATATCCGGGACATACTACGAGCAGTACTTC.

This clone was seen a handful of times. The chain employs TRBV9 and TRBJ2-1; 10 nucleotides match TRBD2. CDR1 and CDR2 (germline): SGDLS, YYNGEE. Trimming removed 0 bases from V and 4 bases from J; junction bases left unmatched: 7. The CDR3 runs 17 residues. Written as DNA, the CDR3 is TGTGCCAGCAGCGTAGAATCCGGGACTAGCGAGTACAATGAGCAGTTCTTC. Its protein product is CASSVESGTSEYNEQFF.

J is TRBJ2-7 and V is TRBV19; possibly TRBD2 for D (6 bases). The CDR3 is 11 amino acids. CDR1 is LNHDA, CDR2 SQIVND, per germline (reference sequence). V lost 9 bases and J 0 bases, leaving 6 bases between the germline ends. This CDR3 reads CASGSSYEQYF. CDR3 in DNA: TGTGCCAGCGGGAGCTCCTACGAGCAGTACTTC.

V usage is TRBV30 and J usage is TRBJ2-3; TRBD2 aligns across 14 bases. J gave up 4 bases and V 4 bases, and 4 bases lay outside the gene matches. The CDR3 spans 15 residues. Germline CDR1 reads GTSNPN; CDR2 reads SVGIG (reference sequence). In DNA, the CDR3 is TGTGCCTGGAACCTGGGACTAGCGGGGGCAGATACGCAGTATTTT. Translated, it gives CAWNLGLAGADTQYF.

By frequency in the sample, this clone is medium-sized. This CDR3 is also generated by other DNA sequences in the sample. The chain is built from TRBV27 and TRBJ1-5, with TRBD1 as a possible D gene (5 bases). V dropped 6 bases and J dropped 0 bases, with 18 bases sitting between them. Germline values: CDR1 MNHEY, CDR2 SMNVEV (reference sequence). CDR3 size: 17 residues. CDR3 sequence (DNA): TGTGCCAGCAGCCTAGGGGCGGGGCCCTATAGCAATCAGCCCCAGCATTTT. This gives the protein CASSLGAGPYSNQPQHF.

The CDR3 protein is CASSLSGQYQPQHF. The CDR3 nucleotides are TGTGCCAGCAGTTTATCCGGACAGTATCAGCCCCAGCATTTT. The rearrangement links TRBV27 to TRBJ1-5; tentatively, D is TRBD1 (6 bases). Germline CDR1 MNHEY, CDR2 SMNVEV (reference sequence). V dropped 0 bases and J dropped 5 bases, with 8 bases sitting between them. The CDR3 extends over 14 amino acids.